This TCR beta chain stems from a study of blood T cell repertoires in COVID-19. Study-wide background: The study drew acute and convalescent COVID-19 samples from the United States, Italy and Spain. T cells, B-cell-depleted T cells, or PBMCs provided the cDNA or gDNA that served as material.

As originally analysed: Quantification of nucleated cells was approximated via reference gene primer amplification. The data were produced by immunoSEQ multiplex PCR, yet TCRdb's version contains in-frame clones alone and is incomplete. V, J and clone size derive from that table, while D and trimming were established from the DNA sequence. The table lists roughly 330,000 clones, roughly 83% of them singletons. Trimming left V 5 bases short and J 9 bases short, with 18 bases between. Germline CDR1 reads SGHRS; CDR2 reads YFSETQ. The CDR3 is made up of 14 amino acids. Sequencing was carried out using peripheral blood. The clonotype comes from a woman between 45 and 65 years old with acute or convalescent COVID-19. V and J are TRBV5-1 and TRBJ2-1; D is unresolved. The CDR3 bases are TGCGCCAGCAGGCCCGGCCAGAGCGTCGGTGAGCAGTTCTTC. Encoded protein: CASRPGQSVGEQFF.